These 17 T cell receptor beta chains came from one sample sequenced in a study of cytomegalovirus exposure and HLA in healthy donors. This PCR relied on a set of 60 Vbeta primers and 13 Jbeta primers. Sequencing used immunoSEQ multiplex PCR; TCRdb keeps in-frame clones, though not all of them. The repertoire holds roughly 120,000 clones, with 70% to 80% as singletons. Sequencing input: PBMCs. The receptors derive from a woman aged 18 to 35 in good health and CMV-seropositive.

CDR3: CASSVAGSPGAYEQYF. Here the CDR3 DNA reads TGTGCCAGCAGCGTAGCGGGTAGTCCGGGTGCCTACGAGCAGTACTTC. The V and J genes are TRBV9 and TRBJ2-7; D remains ambiguous. Per germline, CDR1 SGDLS and CDR2 YYNGEE. Between the trimmed V and J ends, which lost 0 bases and 2 bases, there was a span of 15 bases. The CDR3 contains 16 residues. Based on the CDR3 plus reference TRBV9 and TRBJ2-7, the full variable domain is DSGVTQTPKHLITATGQRVTLRCSPRSGDLSVYWYQQSLDQGLQFLIQYYNGEERAKGNILERFSAQQFPDLHSELNLSSLELGDSALYFCASSVAGSPGAYEQYFGPGTRLTVT.

This clone was seen a handful of times. The chain combines TRBV7-9 with TRBJ2-7; no firm D call. Germline lookup yields CDR1 SEHNR and CDR2 FQNEAQ (reference sequence). The CDR3 runs to 11 residues. V dropped 5 bases and J dropped 4 bases, with 6 bases sitting between them. The CDR3 loop is CASSPLYEQYF. The CDR3 coding sequence is TGTGCCAGCAGCCCCCTGTACGAGCAGTACTTC.

CDR3 in DNA: TGTGCCAGCAGCCTCAGACTAGAGGGCGAGCAGTACTTC. Amino acids: CASSLRLEGEQYF. V is TRBV11-3 and J is TRBJ2-7; tentative D call: TRBD2 (6 bases). The length of the CDR3 is 13 residues. Germline V gives CDR1 SGHNT, CDR2 YENEEA. Trimming cost V 5 bases and J 6 bases, with 14 bases left between them. Filled out from reference TRBV11-3 and TRBJ2-7, the complete variable domain reads EAGVVQSPRYKIIEKKQPVAFWCNPISGHNTLYWYLQNLGQGPELLIRYENEEAVDDSQLPKDRFSAERLKGVDSTLKIQPAELGDSAVYLCASSLRLEGEQYFGPGTRLTVT.

The chain uses TRBV6-4 and TRBJ2-7; 12 bases are shared with TRBD2. Losses at the gene ends were 2 bases for V and 5 bases for J; bases not matched to a gene: 10. The CDR3 covers 17 residues. Germline assignment: CDR1 MRHNA and CDR2 SNTAGT. This CDR3 reads CASSDGLAGGPCHEQYF. In DNA, the CDR3 is TGTGCCAGCAGTGACGGGCTAGCGGGAGGGCCCTGCCACGAGCAGTACTTC.

As to this clone: A read error may produce the germline difference seen at one junction end. The chain couples TRBV7-7 to TRBJ2-7; D not certain. Looked up from germline, CDR1 is SSHAT and CDR2 is FNYEAQ (reference sequence). CDR3 size: 15 residues. The CDR3 DNA is TGTGCTAGCAGCCACTTGGCAGGTCCTACCTACGAGCAGTACTTC. It specifies CASSHLAGPTYEQYF.

The chain combines TRBV11-3 with TRBJ2-7; TRBD2 is a possible D gene (6 bases). The germline CDR1 and CDR2 sequences are SGHNT and YENEEA. This CDR3 has 14 residues. Trimming pared 1 base from V and 5 bases from J, leaving 12 bases between. CDR3 sequence: CASSLGGTPDEQYF. The CDR3 DNA follows: TGTGCCAGCAGCTTAGGCGGGACGCCGGACGAGCAGTACTTC.

The DNA of the CDR3 is TGCGCCAGCAGCTCTAACCGATACACCGGGGAGCTGTTTTTT. Translating gives CASSSNRYTGELFF. This chain joins TRBV5-1 and TRBJ2-2, with D unclear. The CDR3 has 14 amino acids. Germline V CDR1 and CDR2: SGHRS, YFSETQ. V lost 3 bases and J lost 3, with 9 bases in between.

The chain is built from TRBV30 and TRBJ2-3; the D gene is possibly TRBD2 (7 bases). V lost 2 bases to trimming and J lost 8 bases, with 14 bases between them. This CDR3 region has 13 residues. Germline lookup yields CDR1 GTSNPN and CDR2 SVGIG (reference sequence). This CDR3 is CAWSWGGGGTQYF. CDR3 nucleotides: TGTGCCTGGAGTTGGGGGGGAGGGGGTACGCAGTATTTT. Filled out from reference TRBV30 and TRBJ2-3, the complete variable domain reads SQTIHQWPATLVQPVGSPLSLECTVEGTSNPNLYWYRQAAGRGLQLLFYSVGIGQISSEVPQNLSASRPQDRQFILSSKKLLLSDSGFYLCAWSWGGGGTQYFGPGTRLTVL.

CDR3 DNA sequence: TGTGCCAGCAGCTATCTCGGGACAGGGGGGACAGATACGCAGTATTTT. Residues: CASSYLGTGGTDTQYF. The chain couples TRBV7-3 to TRBJ2-3; 11 bases are shared with TRBD1. The CDR3 runs to 16 residues. J was trimmed by 3 bases and V by 4 bases; bases with no gene match: 6. CDR1 SGHTA and CDR2 FQGTGA come from the germline V gene. Full variable domain (remainder filled in from reference TRBV7-3 and TRBJ2-3): GAGVSQTPSNKVTEKGKYVELRCDPISGHTALYWYRQSLGQGPEFLIYFQGTGAADDSGLPNDRFFAVRPEGSVSTLKIQRTERGDSAVYLCASSYLGTGGTDTQYFGPGTRLTVL.

The rearrangement links TRBV27 to TRBJ1-2, with D perhaps TRBD1 (6 bases). V lost 6 bases and J lost 2, with 16 bases in between. The CDR3 runs to 15 residues. Per germline, CDR1 MNHEY and CDR2 SMNVEV (reference sequence). CDR3: CASRLGTRRNYGYTF. The CDR3 nucleotides read TGTGCCAGCAGATTAGGGACACGCAGAAACTATGGCTACACCTTC.

The chain recombines TRBV11-3 with TRBJ2-2; 10 nucleotides match TRBD2. The CDR3 runs to 14 residues. Germline CDR1 is SGHNT and CDR2 is YENEEA. V shed 6 bases and J 10 bases; nucleotides not matched to a gene: 8. CDR3 protein: CASSLASGSKELFF. DNA for the CDR3: TGTGCCAGCAGTCTCGCTAGCGGGAGTAAGGAGCTGTTTTTT.

The V and J genes are TRBV7-8 and TRBJ2-2, with D tentatively TRBD2 (5 bases). Germline V gives CDR1 SGHVS, CDR2 FQNEAQ. V lost 0 bases, J lost 3 bases, and 11 bases lay in between. The CDR3 covers 16 residues. CDR3 DNA sequence: TGTGCCAGCAGCTTAGCGGCCAGCGGAGACACCGGGGAGCTGTTTTTT. Protein: CASSLAASGDTGELFF.

This clone has just a few counts. The chain employs TRBV5-1 and TRBJ2-1; 9 bases align to TRBD2. The CDR3 totals 15 residues. Losses at the gene ends were 0 bases for V and 4 bases for J; bases not matched to a gene: 2. The germline V gene has CDR1 SGHRS and CDR2 YFSETQ. The CDR3 DNA is TGCGCCAGCAGCTTGGGAGCGGGAGGTTACAATGAGCAGTTCTTC. Protein sequence: CASSLGAGGYNEQFF.

This sequence joins TRBV18 and TRBJ1-4; D not resolved. V was clipped by 2 bases and J by 6 bases, with 7 bases between them. The germline V gene has CDR1 KGHSH and CDR2 LQKENI. The CDR3 length is 13 residues. Here the CDR3 reads CASSPLTDEKLFF. The CDR3 nucleotides read TGTGCCAGCTCACCATTAACAGATGAAAAACTGTTTTTT.

This clone has a handful of counts. This sequence joins TRBV6-1 and TRBJ2-2, with D possibly TRBD1 on 5 matching bases. Germline loops: CDR1 MNHNS, CDR2 SASEGT. The CDR3 consists of 16 residues. Trimming removed 2 bases at V and 3 bases at J, with 13 bases between. The CDR3 bases are TGTGCCAGCAGTGAAAGGCAGGGTAGGGACACCGGGGAGCTGTTTTTT. It translates to CASSERQGRDTGELFF.

This sequence joins TRBV4-1 and TRBJ2-7; 8 bases align to TRBD2. The CDR3 extends over 15 amino acids. The V gene end was trimmed by 1 base and the J gene end by 2 bases; junction bases not matched to a gene: 4. The germline V gene has CDR1 MGHRA and CDR2 YSYEKL. CDR3 residues: CASSQGVAGTYEQYF. CDR3 nucleotides: TGCGCCAGCAGCCAAGGAGTAGCGGGGACCTACGAGCAGTACTTC.

This clone was counted only a few times. The chain is built from TRBV5-5 and TRBJ2-7, with TRBD2 matching over 10 bases. J lost 7 bases, V lost 2 bases, and 12 bases had no gene match. The CDR3 contains 16 residues. From germline, CDR1 is SGHKS and CDR2 YYEKEE (reference sequence). This CDR3 is CASSFALAGSGWEQYF. The DNA of the CDR3 is TGTGCCAGCAGCTTCGCACTAGCGGGATCCGGGTGGGAGCAGTACTTC.